Below, 16 T cell receptor beta chains from the same sample are listed, as sequenced in a study of cytomegalovirus exposure and HLA in healthy donors. The PCR ran on 60 Vbeta and 13 Jbeta primers. Profiled with immunoSEQ multiplex PCR; TCRdb holds only in-frame clones, not every one. Of around 200,000 clones in the sample, around 70% were seen once. The material sequenced was PBMCs. The source of these receptors is a man in his forties in good health and CMV-seropositive.

V gene TRBV5-8 combines with J gene TRBJ1-1; 7 nucleotides match TRBD1. Germline loops: CDR1 SGHTS, CDR2 YDEGEE. The CDR3 consists of 14 residues. The V segment lost 3 bases and the J segment 3 bases; nucleotides outside the gene matches: 5. The CDR3 spells CASSWDRAHTEAFF. CDR3 sequence (DNA): TGTGCCAGCAGCTGGGACAGAGCCCACACTGAAGCTTTCTTT.

The rearrangement joins TRBV7-2 to TRBJ2-5, with D perhaps matching TRBD1 (6 bases). Germline CDR1 is SGHTA and CDR2 is FQGNSA. Trimming left V 5 bases short and J 4 bases short, with 11 bases between. This CDR3 comprises 13 residues. The CDR3: CASSKQGLETQYF. The DNA of the CDR3 is TGTGCCAGCAGCAAACAGGGTTTAGAGACCCAGTACTTC.

The V gene is TRBV5-1, the J gene TRBJ1-3, with D uncertain. This CDR3 comprises 15 residues. The V end was cut by 5 bases, the J end by 1 base, with 13 bases between. CDR1 is SGHRS and CDR2 is YFSETQ in the germline V gene. CDR3 sequence: CASRRGIESGNTIYF. For the CDR3, the DNA is TGCGCCAGCAGACGAGGGATAGAGTCTGGAAACACCATATATTTT.

This rearrangement joins TRBV27 to TRBJ1-1; D is ambiguous. The CDR3 is 17 residues long. The germline gives CDR1 MNHEY, CDR2 SMNVEV (reference sequence). V lost 0 bases and J 3 bases, leaving 17 bases between the germline ends. The CDR3 spells CASSLSLPAELHTEAFF. CDR3 DNA sequence: TGTGCCAGCAGTTTATCGTTGCCGGCGGAGCTGCACACTGAAGCTTTCTTT.

V is TRBV7-3 and J is TRBJ2-1; TRBD2 agrees at 8 bases. With V trimmed by 5 bases and J by 0 bases, 12 bases remained unmatched. This CDR3 is built from 18 residues. Germline V gene lookup returns CDR1 SGHTA and CDR2 FQGTGA. The CDR3 spells CASSPLAGRPRSYNEQFF. The CDR3 nucleotides read TGTGCCAGCAGCCCTTTAGCGGGGAGGCCCCGCTCCTACAATGAGCAGTTCTTC.

The rearrangement links TRBV5-1 to TRBJ2-7; TRBD1 aligns across 8 bases. The V and J ends lost 4 bases and 4 bases, in that order; junction bases with no gene match: 1. Germline CDR1 reads SGHRS; CDR2 reads YFSETQ. The CDR3 runs 12 residues. The CDR3 protein is CASSRTGYEQYF. As DNA, the CDR3 is TGCGCCAGCAGCCGGACAGGGTACGAGCAGTACTTC.

V usage is TRBV7-2 and J usage is TRBJ2-5; a weak D match, TRBD2 (7 bases). The CDR3 is made up of 18 amino acids. From germline, CDR1 is SGHTA and CDR2 FQGNSA. Trimming pared 2 bases from V and 5 bases from J, leaving 24 bases between. DNA for the CDR3: TGTGCCAGCAGCTTAAGTTTCAGCGGATTGGGGGGGGCGGAGACCCAGTACTTC. Translation gives CASSLSFSGLGGAETQYF.

This clone was detected only a few times. J is TRBJ2-7 and V is TRBV5-6; D possibly corresponds to TRBD1 (5 bases). The CDR3 covers 15 residues. The V gene's germline CDR1 is SGHDT and CDR2 YYEEEE. V gave up 1 base and J gave up 0 bases, with 11 bases separating them. CDR3 in DNA: TGTGCCAGCAGCTTGCAGGGAAGAAGCTCCTACGAGCAGTACTTC. It codes for CASSLQGRSSYEQYF.

This chain links TRBV6-6 with TRBJ2-1; D unresolved. Per the germline V gene, CDR1 is MNHNY and CDR2 is SVGAGI (reference sequence). Trimming pared 6 bases from V and 0 bases from J, leaving 9 bases between. The CDR3 covers 14 residues. This CDR3 reads CASSSTNSYNEQFF. CDR3 nucleotide sequence: TGTGCCAGCAGCTCAACTAACTCCTACAATGAGCAGTTCTTC.

The CDR3: CASRTDRGDTEAFF. The CDR3 DNA reads as TGTGCCAGCAGGACGGACAGGGGGGACACTGAAGCTTTCTTT. The rearrangement links TRBV2 to TRBJ1-1; TRBD1 aligns across 10 bases. CDR1 is SNHLY and CDR2 is FYNNEI in the germline V gene. Germline trimming cut 6 bases from V and 3 bases from J; bases unmatched to any gene: 4. The CDR3 contains 14 residues.

This chain links TRBV6-5 with TRBJ1-6; D is undetermined. The germline gives CDR1 MNHEY, CDR2 SVGAGI. Trimming removed 0 bases at V and 12 bases at J, with 9 bases between. This CDR3 has 13 amino acids. CDR3 amino acids: CASSYSYLRPLHF. The CDR3 nucleotides read TGTGCCAGCAGTTACTCGTACCTTAGACCCCTCCACTTT.

The CDR3 loop reads CASFPSSGGATDTQYF. For the CDR3, the DNA is TGTGCCAGCTTCCCCTCTAGCGGGGGGGCCACAGATACGCAGTATTTT. The gene calls are TRBV18 and TRBJ2-3, with 12 bases aligning to TRBD2. CDR1 and CDR2 (germline): KGHSH, LQKENI. After removal of 7 bases from V and 2 bases from J, the junction contained 7 bases not matched to a gene. CDR3 length: 16 residues.

The gene calls are TRBV28 and TRBJ2-7, with TRBD1 identical over 8 bases. Germline trimming cut 5 bases from V and 5 bases from J; bases unmatched to any gene: 14. CDR1 MDHEN and CDR2 SYDVKM come from the germline V gene. The length of the CDR3 is 16 residues. CDR3 nucleotide sequence: TGTGCCAGCAGTCAGGGGGAAATGACAGGGGTTAACGAGCAGTACTTC. This sequence encodes CASSQGEMTGVNEQYF.

There are a few counts of this clone. V usage is TRBV2 and J usage is TRBJ1-3, with TRBD1 as a possible D gene (6 bases). Per the germline V gene, CDR1 is SNHLY and CDR2 is FYNNEI. This CDR3 spans 15 amino acids. Trimming took 7 bases from V and 0 from J, leaving 13 bases between them. As DNA, the CDR3 is TGTGCCAGCAACGTAGGACAGCTCTCTGGAAACACCATATATTTT. Its protein is CASNVGQLSGNTIYF.

This clone has a handful of counts. This chain links TRBV29-1 with TRBJ2-1, with D possibly TRBD1 on 6 matching bases. V lost 3 bases and J 8 bases, leaving 14 bases between the germline ends. Germline lookup yields CDR1 SQVTM and CDR2 ANQGSEA. The CDR3 loop spans 13 amino acids. This CDR3 reads CSVEELQGHEQFF. For the CDR3, the DNA is TGCAGCGTTGAGGAGCTACAGGGACATGAGCAGTTCTTC.

V gene TRBV5-4 combines with J gene TRBJ2-1; 7 bases are shared with TRBD2. The CDR3 is 17 amino acids. Germline values: CDR1 SGHNT, CDR2 YYREEE (reference sequence). The trim removed 3 bases at V and 0 bases at J, leaving 9 bases unmatched. The CDR3 region is CASSSPRAGSSYNEQFF. CDR3 DNA sequence: TGTGCCAGCAGCTCCCCCCGAGCGGGGTCCTCCTACAATGAGCAGTTCTTC.